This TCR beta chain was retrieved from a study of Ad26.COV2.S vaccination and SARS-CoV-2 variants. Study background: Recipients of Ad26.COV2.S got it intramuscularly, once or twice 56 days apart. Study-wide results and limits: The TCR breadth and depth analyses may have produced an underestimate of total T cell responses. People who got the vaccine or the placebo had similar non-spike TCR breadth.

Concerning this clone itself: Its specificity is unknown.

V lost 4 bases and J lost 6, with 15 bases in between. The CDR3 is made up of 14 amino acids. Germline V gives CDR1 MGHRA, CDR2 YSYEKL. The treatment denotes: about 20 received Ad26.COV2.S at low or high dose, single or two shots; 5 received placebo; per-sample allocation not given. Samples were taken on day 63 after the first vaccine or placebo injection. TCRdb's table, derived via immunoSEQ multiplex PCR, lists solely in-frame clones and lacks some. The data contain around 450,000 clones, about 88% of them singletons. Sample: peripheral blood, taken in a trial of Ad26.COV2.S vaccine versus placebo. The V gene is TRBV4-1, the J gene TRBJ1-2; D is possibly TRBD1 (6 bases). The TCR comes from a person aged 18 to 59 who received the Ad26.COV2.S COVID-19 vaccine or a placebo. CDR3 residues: CASSPGTQHHGYTF. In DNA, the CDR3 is TGCGCCAGCAGCCCCGGGACACAACATCATGGCTACACCTTC.